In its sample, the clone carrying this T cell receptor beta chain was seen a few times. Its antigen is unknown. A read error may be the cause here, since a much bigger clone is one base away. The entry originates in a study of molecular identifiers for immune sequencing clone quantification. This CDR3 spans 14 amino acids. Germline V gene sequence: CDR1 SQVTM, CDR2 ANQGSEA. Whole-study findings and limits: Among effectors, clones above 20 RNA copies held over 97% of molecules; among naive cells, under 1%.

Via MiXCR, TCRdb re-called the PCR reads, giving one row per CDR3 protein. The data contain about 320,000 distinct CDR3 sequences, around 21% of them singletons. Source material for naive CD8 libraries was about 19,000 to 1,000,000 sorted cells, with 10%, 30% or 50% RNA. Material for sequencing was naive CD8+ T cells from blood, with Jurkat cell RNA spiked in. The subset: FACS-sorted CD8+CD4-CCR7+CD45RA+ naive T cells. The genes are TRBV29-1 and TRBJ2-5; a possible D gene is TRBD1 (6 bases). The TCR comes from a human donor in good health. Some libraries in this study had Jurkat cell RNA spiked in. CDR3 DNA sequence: TGCGGCGTTGATGGTTCCAGGGGAATAAAGACCCAGTACTTC. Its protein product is CGVDGSRGIKTQYF. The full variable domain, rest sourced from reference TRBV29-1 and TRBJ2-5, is SAVISQKPSRDICQRGTSLTIQCQVDSQVTMMFWYRQQPGQSLTLIATANQGSEATYESGFVIDKFPISRPNLTFSTLTVSNMSPEDSSIYLCGVDGSRGIKTQYFGPGTRLLVL.